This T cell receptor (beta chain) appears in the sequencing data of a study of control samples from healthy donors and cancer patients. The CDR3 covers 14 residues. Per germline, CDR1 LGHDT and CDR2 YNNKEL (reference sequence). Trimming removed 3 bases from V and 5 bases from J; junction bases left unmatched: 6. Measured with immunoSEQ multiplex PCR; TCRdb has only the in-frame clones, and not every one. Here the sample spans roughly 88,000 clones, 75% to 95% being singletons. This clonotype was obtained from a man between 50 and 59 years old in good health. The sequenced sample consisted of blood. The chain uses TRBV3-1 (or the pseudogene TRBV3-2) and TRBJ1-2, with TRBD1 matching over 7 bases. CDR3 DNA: TGTGCCAGCAGCCACGGGACAGCATCTTATGGCTACACCTTC. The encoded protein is CASSHGTASYGYTF.